The 12 T cell receptor beta chains below come from one sample, sequenced in a study of OX40 agonist ivuxolimab in advanced cancers. TCRdb's copy holds only in-frame clones and misses some; the assay was immunoSEQ multiplex PCR. The repertoire holds 50,000 to 70,000 clones, with under 90% as singletons. The source was CD4+ or CD8+ T cells sorted from blood, collected in a trial of the OX40 agonist ivuxolimab. The receptors stem from an adult with an advanced solid tumor such as melanoma, head and neck, liver or kidney cancer.

The V call is TRBV19, the J call TRBJ1-3; maybe TRBD1 (5 bases). CDR1 is LNHDA, CDR2 SQIVND, per germline (reference sequence). The V and J ends lost 6 bases and 0 bases respectively, with 15 bases between them. This CDR3 region has 16 residues. The CDR3 DNA reads TGTGCCAGTAGCAAATCCGGGGGGGACTCTGGAAACACCATATATTTT. Its protein product is CASSKSGGDSGNTIYF.

The chain has TRBV7-3 and TRBJ2-1; 8 bases are a match to TRBD2. V was pared by 3 bases and J by 0 bases, with 1 base of the junction left unmatched. CDR1 is SGHTA, CDR2 FQGTGA, per germline. This CDR3 has 15 amino acids. In nucleotides, the CDR3 is TGTGCCAGCAGCTTCACTAGCGGCTCCTACAATGAGCAGTTCTTC. It codes for CASSFTSGSYNEQFF.

This clone came up once. V gene TRBV19 combines with J gene TRBJ1-2, with 7 bases fitting TRBD1. Germline CDR1 LNHDA, CDR2 SQIVND (reference sequence). The CDR3 length is 15 residues. V dropped 1 base and J dropped 6; count of bases not matched to a gene: 8. The CDR3 loop reads CASSIGLTGENGYTF. Here the CDR3 DNA reads TGTGCCAGTAGTATAGGTCTTACAGGGGAAAATGGCTACACCTTC.

This chain joins TRBV28 and TRBJ1-6; 8 bases line up with TRBD1. Germline lookup yields CDR1 MDHEN and CDR2 SYDVKM. The V gene end was trimmed by 6 bases and the J gene end by 9 bases; junction bases not matched to a gene: 10. The CDR3 runs 15 residues. In DNA form, the CDR3 reads TGTGCCAGCAGCATCATACAGGGGGTCCCTTCACCCCTCCACTTT. The encoded protein is CASSIIQGVPSPLHF. Combining the CDR3 with reference TRBV28 and TRBJ1-6 gives the whole variable domain DVKVTQSSRYLVKRTGEKVFLECVQDMDHENMFWYRQDPGLGLRLIYFSYDVKMKEKGDIPEGYSVSREKKERFSLILESASTNQTSMYLCASSIIQGVPSPLHFGNGTRLTVT.

The genes are TRBV7-9 and TRBJ2-3, with a tentative D call TRBD2 (5 bases). The CDR3 length is 15 residues. V shed 2 bases and J shed 1 base, with 10 bases lying between them. Germline values: CDR1 SEHNR, CDR2 FQNEAQ (reference sequence). CDR3 sequence reads: CASSLLGEGTDTQYF. The CDR3 nucleotides read TGTGCCAGCAGCTTACTCGGGGAAGGCACAGATACGCAGTATTTT.

J is TRBJ2-1 and V is TRBV19; the match to TRBD2 covers 8 bases. Losses at the gene ends were 7 bases for V and 8 bases for J; bases not matched to a gene: 13. The V gene's germline CDR1 is LNHDA and CDR2 SQIVND (reference sequence). This CDR3 has 15 amino acids. The CDR3: CASTQGTSAGDEQFF. For the CDR3, the DNA is TGTGCCAGTACCCAAGGGACGTCAGCGGGGGATGAGCAGTTCTTC. Variable domain in full (rest from reference TRBV19 and TRBJ2-1): DGGITQSPKYLFRKEGQNVTLSCEQNLNHDAMYWYRQDPGQGLRLIYYSQIVNDFQKGDIAEGYSVSREKKESFPLTVTSAQKNPTAFYLCASTQGTSAGDEQFFGPGTRLTVL.

The chain has TRBV6-5 and TRBJ2-7; 10 bases line up with TRBD2. CDR3 size: 15 residues. V trimming: 6 bases; J trimming: 2 bases; junction bases outside the gene matches: 7. Per the germline V gene, CDR1 is MNHEY and CDR2 is SVGAGI. DNA of the CDR3: TGTGCCAGCAGGGCTACTAGCGGGATAGCCTACGAGCAGTACTTC. Encoded protein: CASRATSGIAYEQYF.

This chain uses TRBV6-5 with TRBJ1-2, with D unclear. The CDR3 is 13 residues long. Germline CDR1 is MNHEY and CDR2 is SVGAGI. The V gene lost 0 bases and the J gene lost 8 bases, with 10 bases spanning the gap. In DNA, the CDR3 is TGTGCCAGCAGTTACTCGGCAGCCTCGGGCTACACCTTC. Residues: CASSYSAASGYTF.

This clone has more than one count but fewer than ten. The chain uses TRBV18 and TRBJ1-1, with D unresolved. The germline V and J ends were trimmed by 3 bases and 0 bases, with 5 bases remaining between them. Germline lookup yields CDR1 KGHSH and CDR2 LQKENI. This CDR3 is built from 13 residues. The CDR3 reads CASSPLLNTEAFF. In nucleotides, the CDR3 is TGTGCCAGCTCACCCTTGTTGAACACTGAAGCTTTCTTT.

In the case of this clone: A junction boundary mismatches the germline segment, possibly from a read error. This chain connects TRBV28 to TRBJ1-5; D perhaps matches TRBD1 (5 bases). Germline V gene data show CDR1 as MDHEN and CDR2 as SYDVKM. This CDR3 spans 15 amino acids. CDR3 nucleotide sequence: TGTGCCAGCGGTTTGCCTAGGGGACGCAATCAGCCCCAGCATTTT. The encoded protein is CASGLPRGRNQPQHF.

The chain recombines TRBV30 with TRBJ1-2; D not certain. V lost 3 bases to trimming and J lost 7 bases, with 9 bases between them. This CDR3 spans 11 amino acids. Germline V lookup: CDR1 GTSNPN, CDR2 SVGIG (reference sequence). The CDR3 nucleotides read TGTGCCTGGAGCCGCGAGACTGGCTACACCTTC. Residues: CAWSRETGYTF.

This clone came up once. The V call is TRBV28, the J call TRBJ1-2; 10 bases map to TRBD1. CDR3 length equals 15 residues. V gave up 3 bases and J gave up 8 bases; unmatched junction bases: 9. Germline V gives CDR1 MDHEN, CDR2 SYDVKM. The CDR3 reads CASSLTGGLGGGYTF. DNA for the CDR3: TGTGCCAGCAGTTTGACAGGGGGCCTAGGAGGGGGCTACACCTTC.